The T cell receptor (beta chain) described here comes from a study of CD8 T cells in ankylosing spondylitis. TCRdb re-called the 5' RACE reads with MiXCR, one entry per CDR3 protein. The sample shows 200,000 to 300,000 distinct CDR3 sequences, 8% to 11% of them seen only once. Many counts were recorded for this clonotype. The TCR originated in a male donor with ankylosing spondylitis or in good health (not recorded which). The sample comprised blood, either unsorted or a sorted T cell fraction (not recorded which).

The CDR3 DNA sequence: TGCAGCGTCAGTAGGGCGGTAGATACGCAGTATTTT. Translating it yields CSVSRAVDTQYF. The V and J genes are TRBV29-1 and TRBJ2-3; no definite D call. In germline, CDR1 is SQVTM, CDR2 ANQGSEA. This CDR3 has 12 amino acids. Trimming left V 6 bases short and J 5 bases short, with 12 bases between.